Listed below are T cell receptor beta chains from one sample, sequenced in a study of T cell repertoires in cytomegalovirus infection. The antigens these receptors bind are not known. Each CDR3 protein is one row after TCRdb ran MiXCR on the reads. The sample yields about 830,000 distinct CDR3 sequences, 32% seen once. The sample consisted of cultured CD8+ T cells from PBMCs, taken from culture after CMV antigen stimulation. Receptor source: a human donor in good health (CMV status not recorded). Some clones in this sample may be carry-over from other donors' samples. CDR3s leave out the opening cysteine and the closing phenylalanine or tryptophan.

ASTGQGTTGQH | TRBJ1-5 | TRBV6-2/TRBV6-3 | 11
ASSLGLLELNTEAF | TRBJ1-1 | TRBV7-8 | 14
ASSQSTSGRSTDTQY | TRBJ2-3 | TRBV4-3 | 15
ASRSASYEQY | TRBJ2-7 | TRBV2 | 10
ASSFLDSETQY | TRBJ2-5 | TRBV7-2 | 11
ASSLGTWDSPLH | TRBJ1-6 | TRBV7-8 | 12
ASSYELVYSNQPQH | TRBJ1-5 | TRBV7-9 | 14
ASSQDRQGYEQY | TRBJ2-7 | TRBV4-1 | 12
ASSQDILLATNEKLF | TRBJ1-4 | TRBV4-3 | 15
ASSLVGYGAYNEQF | TRBJ2-1 | TRBV7-9 | 14
ASSPGLGGSSYEQY | TRBJ2-7 | TRBV5-6 | 14
ASSRTFGLGDTQY | TRBJ2-3 | TRBV4-2 | 13
ASSLEGVTQY | TRBJ2-5 | TRBV7-9 | 10
ASSRTSPNEQF | TRBJ2-1 | TRBV5-4 | 11
ASSTEGQGVYYGYT | TRBJ1-2 | TRBV6-6 | 14
ASNEGSHQTQY | TRBJ2-5 | TRBV6-6 | 11
ASSLVGGQLNEQF | TRBJ2-1 | TRBV5-8 | 13
ASSPDRGGYYGYT | TRBJ1-2 | TRBV6-5 | 13
ASSYRGGDTEAF | TRBJ1-1 | TRBV6-1 | 12
ASNVNQNTEAF | TRBJ1-1 | TRBV6-4 | 11
ASSLLASADNEQF | TRBJ2-1 | TRBV7-9 | 13
ASSDSGITNTGELF | TRBJ2-2 | TRBV4-2 | 14
ASSESRYSNQPQH | TRBJ1-5 | TRBV2 | 13
ASISVAAYNEQF | TRBJ2-1 | TRBV28 | 12
ASFGPRAF | TRBJ1-1 | TRBV19 | 8
ASRADRGLRNEQF | TRBJ2-1 | TRBV27 | 13
ASRAGLGGTDTQY | TRBJ2-3 | TRBV5-6 | 13
ASSLGTSGADSYNEQF | TRBJ2-1 | TRBV7-6 | 16
ASSFDRDDKNIQY | TRBJ2-4 | TRBV6-5 | 13
ASSEGGPEQY | TRBJ2-7 | TRBV6-1 | 10
ASSSPGREAF | TRBJ1-1 | TRBV7-9 | 10
ASSVVSGPTGELF | TRBJ2-2 | TRBV9 | 13
ASSYLQGADYGYT | TRBJ1-2 | TRBV6-5 | 13